This T cell receptor (beta chain) was obtained from a study of cytomegalovirus exposure and HLA in healthy donors. The study's findings and limits: TCR sequences were mostly rare, though some public TCRs occurred in many donors. Further analysis, carried out later, found HLA-associated TCR beta chains more clonally expanded than equally common other chains. Upon later analysis, TCR association rates were observed to vary by HLA locus, being highest for DRB1 and lowest for HLA-C.

Of note for this clone: What it recognizes is unknown.

The PCR ran on 60 Vbeta and 13 Jbeta primers. Libraries were prepared by immunoSEQ multiplex PCR; TCRdb keeps only in-frame clonotypes and omits some of them. The repertoire consists of about 130,000 clones, with roughly 74% occurring once and the leading ten covering about 6%. There were likely unrecorded immune exposures, though donors were nominally healthy when sampled. Material for sequencing was PBMCs. The source is a woman in her forties or fifties in good health and CMV-seropositive.

DNA for the CDR3: TGTGCCAGCGCACTCCGGGGGGGCAATCAGCCCCAGCATTTT. As protein: CASALRGGNQPQHF. The gene calls are TRBV5-5 and TRBJ1-5; D is possibly TRBD1 (5 bases). This CDR3 contains 14 residues. The germline CDR1 and CDR2 sequences are SGHKS and YYEKEE (reference sequence). V was cut by 7 bases and J by 2 bases, with 13 bases left in between.